The TCR beta chain described here comes from a study of CD8 T cells in ankylosing spondylitis. Findings and caveats of the study: Disease-linked clones, CD8+, were relatively rare in peripheral blood. As reported, disease-linked clones showed significant enrichment in matched ankylosing spondylitis synovial fluid.

Trimming took 3 bases from V and 2 from J; bases not matched to a gene: 2. There are 15 residues in the CDR3. From germline, CDR1 is SGHAT and CDR2 FQDESV (reference sequence). This clonotype was seen a few times. The antigen is not known. TCRdb itself ran the 5' RACE reads through MiXCR, one entry per CDR3 protein. The table has roughly 35,000 distinct CDR3 sequences, under 15% seen once. The V and J genes are TRBV11-1 and TRBJ2-1; 9 bases fit TRBD2. The sequenced sample consisted of synovial fluid, either unsorted or a sorted T cell fraction (not recorded which). The TCR was taken from a male donor with ankylosing spondylitis. The CDR3 protein is CASSFSGSPYNEQFF. DNA of the CDR3: TGTGCCAGCAGCTTTAGCGGGAGCCCCTACAATGAGCAGTTCTTC.